The 2 T cell receptor beta chains below were found in one sample sequenced in a study of blood T cells in healthy people across ages. Using a J-beta primer mix together with a sample-barcoded 5' primer, a second PCR was run for roughly 7 to 12 cycles. TCRdb independently ran MiXCR on the 5' RACE reads; one entry per CDR3 protein. This table holds approximately 850,000 distinct CDR3 sequences, roughly 44% found once. Source material: blood. Receptors were obtained from a man aged 60-69 years in good health.

This chain joins TRBV5-1 and TRBJ1-2; a weak D match, TRBD1 (5 bases). Germline CDR1 and CDR2: SGHRS and YFSETQ. V lost 7 bases to trimming and J lost 2 bases, with 18 bases between them. CDR3 length equals 15 residues. CDR3 sequence (DNA): TGCGCCAGCTGTCCAGATACCCAGGGAAACTATGGCTACACCTTC. This translates into CASCPDTQGNYGYTF.

The gene calls are TRBV11-3 and TRBJ2-7; the D gene is possibly TRBD1 (5 bases). The DNA end is more similar to TRBJ2-5, so the J call may be wrong. CDR3 length equals 12 residues. CDR1 is SGHNT and CDR2 is YENEEA in the germline V gene. The CDR3 loop is CASTRQKETQYF. CDR3 bases: TGTGCCAGCACCAGACAGAAAGAGACCCAGTACTTC.